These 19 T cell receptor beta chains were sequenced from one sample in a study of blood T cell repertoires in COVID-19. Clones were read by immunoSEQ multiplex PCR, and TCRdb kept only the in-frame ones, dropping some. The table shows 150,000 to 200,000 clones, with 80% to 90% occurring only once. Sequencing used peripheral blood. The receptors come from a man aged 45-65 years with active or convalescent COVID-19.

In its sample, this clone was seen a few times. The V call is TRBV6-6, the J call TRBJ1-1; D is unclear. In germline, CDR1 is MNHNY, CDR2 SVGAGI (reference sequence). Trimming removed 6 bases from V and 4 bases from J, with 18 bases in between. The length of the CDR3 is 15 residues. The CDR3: CASSSTDTLFTEAFF. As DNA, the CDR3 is TGTGCCAGCAGCTCCACAGACACACTCTTCACTGAAGCTTTCTTT.

The CDR3 is CASRSAGETYEQYF. DNA for the CDR3: TGTGCCAGCAGATCAGCGGGAGAGACCTACGAGCAGTACTTC. The rearrangement links TRBV28 to TRBJ2-7, with 8 nucleotides matching TRBD2. V gave up 6 bases and J gave up 2 bases; unmatched junction bases: 6. The CDR3 contains 14 residues. Looked up from germline, CDR1 is MDHEN and CDR2 is SYDVKM.

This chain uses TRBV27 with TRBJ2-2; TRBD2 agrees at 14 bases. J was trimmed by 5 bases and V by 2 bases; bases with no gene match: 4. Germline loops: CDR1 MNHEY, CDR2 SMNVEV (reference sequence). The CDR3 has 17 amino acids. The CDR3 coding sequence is TGTGCCAGCAGTTTAAGGGGACTAGCGGGAGATACCGGGGAGCTGTTTTTT. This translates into CASSLRGLAGDTGELFF.

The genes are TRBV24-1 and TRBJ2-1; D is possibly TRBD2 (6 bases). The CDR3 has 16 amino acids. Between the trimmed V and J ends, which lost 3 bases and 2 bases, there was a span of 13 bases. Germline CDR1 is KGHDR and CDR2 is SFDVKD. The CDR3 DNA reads TGTGCCACCAGTGATCCCTTGGCGGGGCCCTACAATGAGCAGTTCTTC. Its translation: CATSDPLAGPYNEQFF.

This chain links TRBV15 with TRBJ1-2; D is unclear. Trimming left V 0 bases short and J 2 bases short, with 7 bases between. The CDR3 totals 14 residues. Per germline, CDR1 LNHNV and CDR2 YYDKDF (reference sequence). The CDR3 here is CATSRDRVNYGYTF. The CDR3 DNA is TGTGCCACCAGCAGAGATCGGGTCAACTATGGCTACACCTTC. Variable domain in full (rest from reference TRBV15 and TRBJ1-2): DAMVIQNPRYQVTQFGKPVTLSCSQTLNHNVMYWYQQKSSQAPKLLFHYYDKDFNNEADTPDNFQSRRPNTSFCFLDIRSPGLGDTAMYLCATSRDRVNYGYTFGSGTRLTVV.

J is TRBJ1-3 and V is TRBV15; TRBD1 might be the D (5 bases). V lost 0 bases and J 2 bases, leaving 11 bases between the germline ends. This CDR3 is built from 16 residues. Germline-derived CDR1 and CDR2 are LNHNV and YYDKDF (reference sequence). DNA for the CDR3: TGTGCCACCAGCAGAGATCCAGGGAACCCTGGAAACACCATATATTTT. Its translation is CATSRDPGNPGNTIYF.

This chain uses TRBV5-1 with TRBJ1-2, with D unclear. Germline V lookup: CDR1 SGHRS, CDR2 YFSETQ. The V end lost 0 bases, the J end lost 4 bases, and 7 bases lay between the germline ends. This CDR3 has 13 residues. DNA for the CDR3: TGCGCCAGCAGCTTGGCGGGTGGCTATGGCTACACCTTC. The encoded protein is CASSLAGGYGYTF.

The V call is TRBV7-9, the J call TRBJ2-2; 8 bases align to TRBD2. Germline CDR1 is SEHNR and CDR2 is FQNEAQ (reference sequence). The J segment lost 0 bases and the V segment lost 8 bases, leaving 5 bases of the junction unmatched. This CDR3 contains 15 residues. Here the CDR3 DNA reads TGTGCCAGCCCGGGAGGGACAACGAACACCGGGGAGCTGTTTTTT. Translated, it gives CASPGGTTNTGELFF.

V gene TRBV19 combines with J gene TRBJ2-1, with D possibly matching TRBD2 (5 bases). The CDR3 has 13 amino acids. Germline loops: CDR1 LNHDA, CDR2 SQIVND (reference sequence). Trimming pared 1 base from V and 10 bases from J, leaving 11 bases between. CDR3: CASSIVGGMEQFF. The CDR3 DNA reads TGTGCCAGTAGTATAGTTGGAGGAATGGAGCAGTTCTTC. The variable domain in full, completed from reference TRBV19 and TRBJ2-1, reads DGGITQSPKYLFRKEGQNVTLSCEQNLNHDAMYWYRQDPGQGLRLIYYSQIVNDFQKGDIAEGYSVSREKKESFPLTVTSAQKNPTAFYLCASSIVGGMEQFFGPGTRLTVL.

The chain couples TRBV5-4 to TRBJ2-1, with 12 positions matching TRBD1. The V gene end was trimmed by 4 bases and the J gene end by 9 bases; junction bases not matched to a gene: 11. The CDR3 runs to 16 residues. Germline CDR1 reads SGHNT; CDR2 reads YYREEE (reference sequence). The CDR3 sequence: CASSNSGTGGMGEQFF. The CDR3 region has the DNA TGTGCCAGCAGCAATTCCGGGACAGGGGGCATGGGTGAGCAGTTCTTC.

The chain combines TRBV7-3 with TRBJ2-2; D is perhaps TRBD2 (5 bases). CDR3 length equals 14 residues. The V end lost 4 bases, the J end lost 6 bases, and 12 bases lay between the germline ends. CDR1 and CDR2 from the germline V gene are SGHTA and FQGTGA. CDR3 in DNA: TGTGCCAGCAGCTCGAAACGGGATTCCGGGGAGCTGTTTTTT. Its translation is CASSSKRDSGELFF.

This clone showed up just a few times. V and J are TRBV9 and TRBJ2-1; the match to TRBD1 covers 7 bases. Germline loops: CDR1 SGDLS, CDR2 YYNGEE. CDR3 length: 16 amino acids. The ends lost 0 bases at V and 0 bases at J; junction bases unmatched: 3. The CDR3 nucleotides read TGTGCCAGCAGCGTAGAGGGGGCCTTCTCCTACAATGAGCAGTTCTTC. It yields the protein CASSVEGAFSYNEQFF.

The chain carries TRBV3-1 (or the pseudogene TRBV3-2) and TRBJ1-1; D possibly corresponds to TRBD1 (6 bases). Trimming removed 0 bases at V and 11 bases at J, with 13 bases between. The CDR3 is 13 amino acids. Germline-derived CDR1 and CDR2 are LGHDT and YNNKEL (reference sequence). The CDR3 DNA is TGTGCCAGCAGCCAAGAGACCCACAGGGAGGCTTTCTTT. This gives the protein CASSQETHREAFF.

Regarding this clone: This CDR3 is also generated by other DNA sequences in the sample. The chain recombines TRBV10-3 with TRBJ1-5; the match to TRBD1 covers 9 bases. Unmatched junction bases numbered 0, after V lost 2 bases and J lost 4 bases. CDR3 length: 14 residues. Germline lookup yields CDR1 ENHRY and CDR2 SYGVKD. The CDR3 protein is CAISEGQGNQPQHF. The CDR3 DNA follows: TGTGCCATCAGTGAGGGACAGGGGAATCAGCCCCAGCATTTT.

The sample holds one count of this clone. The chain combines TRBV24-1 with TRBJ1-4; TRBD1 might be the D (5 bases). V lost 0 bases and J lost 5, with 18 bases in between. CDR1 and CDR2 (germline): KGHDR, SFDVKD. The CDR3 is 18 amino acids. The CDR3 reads CATSDLKVRTSGNEKLFF. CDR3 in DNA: TGTGCCACCAGTGATTTGAAGGTGAGGACAAGCGGGAATGAAAAACTGTTTTTT.

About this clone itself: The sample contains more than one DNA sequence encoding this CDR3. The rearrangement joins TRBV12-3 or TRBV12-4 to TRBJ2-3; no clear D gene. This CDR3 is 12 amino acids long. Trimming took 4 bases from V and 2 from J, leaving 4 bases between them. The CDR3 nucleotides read TGTGCCAGCAGTTCCTTCACAGATACGCAGTATTTT. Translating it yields CASSSFTDTQYF.

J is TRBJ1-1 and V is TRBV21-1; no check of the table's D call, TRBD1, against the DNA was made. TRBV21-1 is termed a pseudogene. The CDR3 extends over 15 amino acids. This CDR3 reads CASSRRPGQNTEAFF. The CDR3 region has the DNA TGTGCCAGCAGCCGCCGCCCGGGACAGAACACTGAAGCTTTCTTT.

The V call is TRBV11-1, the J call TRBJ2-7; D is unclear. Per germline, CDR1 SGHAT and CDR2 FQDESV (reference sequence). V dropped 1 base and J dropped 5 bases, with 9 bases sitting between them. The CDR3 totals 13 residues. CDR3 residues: CASSLVVSDEQYF. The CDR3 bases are TGTGCCAGCAGCTTAGTAGTCAGCGACGAGCAGTACTTC.

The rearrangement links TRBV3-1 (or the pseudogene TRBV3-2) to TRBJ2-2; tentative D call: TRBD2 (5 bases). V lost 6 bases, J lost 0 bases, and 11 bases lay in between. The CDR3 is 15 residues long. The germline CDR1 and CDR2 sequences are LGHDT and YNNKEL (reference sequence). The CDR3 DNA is TGTGCCAGCAGTCTCACTAGATCGAACACCGGGGAGCTGTTTTTT. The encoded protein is CASSLTRSNTGELFF.